Below, one T cell receptor beta chain is given with its context. The specificity of this receptor is unknown. Per-base qualities were not stored, and no clone one base away is much larger. This sample is drawn from a study of cytomegalovirus exposure and HLA in healthy donors (dated by TCRdb to about 2017). In terms of the full investigation: According to a later analysis, the roughly 120 validation repertoires were produced on the same platform as the 700 or so repertoires of the first cohort. The study aimed to test whether cataloging public T cell receptors could reveal signatures of past pathogen exposure. Along with the roughly 670-subject first cohort, a separate validation cohort of over 90 different subjects was used. To predict cytomegalovirus infection status, the study combined high-throughput TCR immunosequencing, statistical association of individual TCRs with disease status, and machine learning. The paper as a whole reports these results and caveats: In vitro tests confirmed that a few of the cytomegalovirus-associated TCR beta chains recognize cytomegalovirus antigens. A later analysis lacked HLA typing for the validation cohort, so it scored co-occurrence in that cohort across all 110 or so repertoires. Most TCR sequences were seen in very few donors, while some public TCRs were found in many individuals. Of the cluster scores, approximately 94% were above 0 in a later analysis, which found that TCRs clustered in the first cohort also tended to co-occur in the approximately 130 validation repertoires. According to the authors, the approach could potentially be generalized to other disease states and immunological phenotypes. The classifier was reported to diagnose cytomegalovirus status with high specificity and sensitivity in both the original cohort and the validation cohort. In the study, 150 to 200 TCR beta chains were listed as associated with cytomegalovirus.

The library came from the immunoSEQ multiplex PCR assay. The paper's processing steps were these. A statistical classification framework was built to diagnose cytomegalovirus status from the catalog of TCR beta chain sequences. Imported from immuneACCESS, the table was reduced by TCRdb to in-frame sequences with V and J called. These copies leave out some clones; in studies compared against another copy, an unresolved V gene accounts for under half, and the cause of the remainder is not known. V and J calls and clone size are given by that table; D and trimming were obtained from the DNA. The sample table shows 250,000 to 350,000 clones, and around nine tenths are seen once. Jointly, the top ten make up around 0.92% of the sample. The donors belonged to the validation cohort of 90 to 150 subjects, which was separate from the roughly 670-subject first cohort. CDR1 and CDR2, looked up from the germline V gene (reference sequence), are LNHNV and YYDKDF. At the junction V is shortened by 1 base and J by 2 bases, with 6 bases in between. Measured from the cysteine to the phenylalanine, the CDR3 is 13 residues long. Only CDR3 DNA remains: 39 bases, in frame from the first base.

Sample: PBMCs. This sequence was found in a woman between 18 and 29 years old in good health and CMV-seronegative. The chain is made from TRBV15 and TRBJ2-7, and perhaps TRBD1 as D gene, on 5 matching bases. The CDR3 reads CATSRGQTYEQYF. The DNA reads TGTGCCACCAGCAGAGGACAGACCTACGAGCAGTACTTC.